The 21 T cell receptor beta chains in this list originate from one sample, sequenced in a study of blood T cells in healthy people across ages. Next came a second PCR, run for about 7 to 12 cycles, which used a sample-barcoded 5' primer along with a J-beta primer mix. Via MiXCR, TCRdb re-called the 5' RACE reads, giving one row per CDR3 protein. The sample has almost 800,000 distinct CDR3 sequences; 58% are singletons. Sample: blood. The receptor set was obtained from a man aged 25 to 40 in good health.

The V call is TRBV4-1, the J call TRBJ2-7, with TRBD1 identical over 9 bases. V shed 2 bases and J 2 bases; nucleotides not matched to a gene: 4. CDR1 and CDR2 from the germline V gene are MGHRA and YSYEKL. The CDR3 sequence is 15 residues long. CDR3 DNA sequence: TGCGCCAGCAGCCAACCGGGACAGGGAACCTACGAGCAGTACTTC. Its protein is CASSQPGQGTYEQYF.

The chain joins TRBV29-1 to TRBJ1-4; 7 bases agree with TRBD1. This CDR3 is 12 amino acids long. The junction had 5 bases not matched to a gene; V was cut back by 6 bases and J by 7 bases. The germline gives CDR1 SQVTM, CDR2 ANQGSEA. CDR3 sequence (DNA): TGCAGCGTAGCCCGGACAGGTGAAAAACTGTTTTTT. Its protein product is CSVARTGEKLFF.

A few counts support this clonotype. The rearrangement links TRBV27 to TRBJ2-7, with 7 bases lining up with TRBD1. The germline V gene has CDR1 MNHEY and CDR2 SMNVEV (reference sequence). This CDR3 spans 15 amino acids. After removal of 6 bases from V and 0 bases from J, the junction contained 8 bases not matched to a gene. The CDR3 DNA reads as TGTGCCAGCAGCAGGGGACAGACAAGCTCCTACGAGCAGTACTTC. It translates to CASSRGQTSSYEQYF.

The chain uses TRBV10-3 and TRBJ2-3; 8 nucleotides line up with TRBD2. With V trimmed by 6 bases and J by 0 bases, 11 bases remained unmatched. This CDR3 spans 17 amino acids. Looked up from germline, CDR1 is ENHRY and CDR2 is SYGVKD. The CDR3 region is CAISGAGGGTSTDTQYF. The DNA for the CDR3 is TGTGCCATCAGCGGCGCCGGGGGGGGCACTAGCACAGATACGCAGTATTTT.

CDR3 bases: TGTGCCAGCAGTTCCCACAGGTCCCAGTACTTC. This gives the protein CASSSHRSQYF. The J gene is TRBJ2-5, the V gene TRBV28; possible D gene TRBD1, 5 bases. Trimming removed 4 bases from V and 9 bases from J, with 9 bases in between. The CDR3 is 11 residues long. Looked up from germline, CDR1 is MDHEN and CDR2 is SYDVKM.

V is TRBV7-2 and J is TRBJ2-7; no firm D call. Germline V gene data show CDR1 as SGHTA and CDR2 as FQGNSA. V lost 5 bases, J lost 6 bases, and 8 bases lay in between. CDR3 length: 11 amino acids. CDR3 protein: CASSVTFEQYF. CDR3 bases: TGTGCCAGCAGCGTAACATTCGAGCAGTACTTC.

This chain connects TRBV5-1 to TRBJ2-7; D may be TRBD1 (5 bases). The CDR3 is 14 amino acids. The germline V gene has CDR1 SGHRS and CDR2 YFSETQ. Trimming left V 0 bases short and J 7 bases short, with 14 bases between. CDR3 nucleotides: TGCGCCAGCAGCTTGGACAGGACCTTGGATGAGCAGTACTTC. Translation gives CASSLDRTLDEQYF.

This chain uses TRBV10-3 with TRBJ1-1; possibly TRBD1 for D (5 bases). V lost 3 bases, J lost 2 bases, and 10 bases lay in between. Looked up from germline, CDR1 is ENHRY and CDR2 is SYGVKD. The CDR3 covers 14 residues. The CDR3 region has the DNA TGTGCCATCAGTGATGCCAGGGTAAACACTGAAGCTTTCTTT. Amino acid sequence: CAISDARVNTEAFF.

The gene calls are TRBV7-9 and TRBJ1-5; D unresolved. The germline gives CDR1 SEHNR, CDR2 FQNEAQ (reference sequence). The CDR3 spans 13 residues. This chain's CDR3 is CAGSKDGDQPQHF. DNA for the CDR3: TGTGCGGGTTCAAAGGACGGTGATCAGCCCCAGCATTTT. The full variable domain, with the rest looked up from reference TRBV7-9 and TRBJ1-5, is DTGVSQNPRHKITKRGQNVTFRCDPISEHNRLYWYRQTLGQGPEFLTYFQNEAQLEKSRLLSDRFSAERPKGSFSTLEIQRTEQGDSAMYLCAGSKDGDQPQHFGDGTRLSIL.

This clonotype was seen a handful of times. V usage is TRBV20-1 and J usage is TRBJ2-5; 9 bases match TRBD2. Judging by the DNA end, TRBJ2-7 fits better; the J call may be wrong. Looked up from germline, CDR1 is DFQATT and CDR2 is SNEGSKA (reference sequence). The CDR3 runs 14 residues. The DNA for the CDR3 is TGCAGTGCGACCGGGACTAGCTCAGTCTACGAGCAGTACTTC. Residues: CSATGTSSVYEQYF.

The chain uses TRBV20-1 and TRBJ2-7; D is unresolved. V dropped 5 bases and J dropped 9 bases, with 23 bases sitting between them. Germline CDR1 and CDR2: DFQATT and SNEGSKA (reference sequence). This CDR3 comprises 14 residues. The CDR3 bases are TGCAGTGCTTCTCCCCCGAGGAAATTATTGGGGCAGTACTTC. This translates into CSASPPRKLLGQYF.

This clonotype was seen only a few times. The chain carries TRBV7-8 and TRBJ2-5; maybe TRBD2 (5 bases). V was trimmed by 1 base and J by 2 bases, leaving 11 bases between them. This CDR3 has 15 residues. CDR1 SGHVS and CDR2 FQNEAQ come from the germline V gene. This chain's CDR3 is CASSLGERIQETQYF. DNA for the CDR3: TGTGCCAGCAGCTTAGGCGAGCGGATACAAGAGACCCAGTACTTC.

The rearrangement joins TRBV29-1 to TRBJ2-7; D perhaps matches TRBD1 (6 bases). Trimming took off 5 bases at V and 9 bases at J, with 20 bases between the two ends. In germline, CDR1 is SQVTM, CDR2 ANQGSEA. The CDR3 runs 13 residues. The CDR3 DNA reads TGCAGCGTTAAGACAGGCCCCCCCCATCGGCAGTACTTC. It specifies CSVKTGPPHRQYF.

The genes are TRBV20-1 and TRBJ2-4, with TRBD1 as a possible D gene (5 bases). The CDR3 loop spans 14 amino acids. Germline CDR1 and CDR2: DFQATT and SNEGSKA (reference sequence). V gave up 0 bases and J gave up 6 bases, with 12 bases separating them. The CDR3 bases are TGCAGTGCTAGAGATCCAGGGTCACCAAACATTCAGTACTTC. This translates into CSARDPGSPNIQYF.

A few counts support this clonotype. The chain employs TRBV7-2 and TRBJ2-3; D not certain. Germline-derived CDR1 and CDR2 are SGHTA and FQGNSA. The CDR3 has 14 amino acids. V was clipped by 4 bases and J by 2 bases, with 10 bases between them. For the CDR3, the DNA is TGTGCCAGCAGCTGGACCCCGGACACAGATACGCAGTATTTT. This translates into CASSWTPDTDTQYF.

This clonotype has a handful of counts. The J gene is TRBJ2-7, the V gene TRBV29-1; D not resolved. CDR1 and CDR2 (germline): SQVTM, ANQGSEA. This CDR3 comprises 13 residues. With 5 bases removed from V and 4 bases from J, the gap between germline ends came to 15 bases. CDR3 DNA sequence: TGCAGCGTTTCTTCGGGTCTCTTATACGAGCAGTACTTC. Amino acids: CSVSSGLLYEQYF.

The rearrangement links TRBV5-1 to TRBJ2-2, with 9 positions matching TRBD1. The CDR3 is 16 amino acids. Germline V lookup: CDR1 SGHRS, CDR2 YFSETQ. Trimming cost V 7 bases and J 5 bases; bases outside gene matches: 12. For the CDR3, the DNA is TGCGCCAGCGTCCCGGAAGGGACAGGGTTTACCGGGGAGCTGTTTTTT. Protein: CASVPEGTGFTGELFF.

CDR3 bases: TGTGCCAGCAGCGTACAAAGGACGGGAGGAGGCTATGGCTACACCTTC. Its protein is CASSVQRTGGGYGYTF. The chain uses TRBV9 and TRBJ1-2, with D uncertain. The length of the CDR3 is 16 residues. V lost 1 base to trimming and J lost 4 bases, with 17 bases between them. From germline, CDR1 is SGDLS and CDR2 YYNGEE.

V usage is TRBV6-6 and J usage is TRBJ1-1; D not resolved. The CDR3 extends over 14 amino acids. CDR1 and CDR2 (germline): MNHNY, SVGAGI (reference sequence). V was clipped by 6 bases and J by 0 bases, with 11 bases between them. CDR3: CASSPINMNTEAFF. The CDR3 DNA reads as TGTGCCAGCAGCCCAATCAATATGAACACTGAAGCTTTCTTT.

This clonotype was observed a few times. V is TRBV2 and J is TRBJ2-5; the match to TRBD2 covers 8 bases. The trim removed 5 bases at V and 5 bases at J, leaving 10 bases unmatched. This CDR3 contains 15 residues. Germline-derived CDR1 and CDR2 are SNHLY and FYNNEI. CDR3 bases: TGTGCCAGCAGTCCCGGGACTAGTGGTTGGGAGACCCAGTACTTC. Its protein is CASSPGTSGWETQYF.

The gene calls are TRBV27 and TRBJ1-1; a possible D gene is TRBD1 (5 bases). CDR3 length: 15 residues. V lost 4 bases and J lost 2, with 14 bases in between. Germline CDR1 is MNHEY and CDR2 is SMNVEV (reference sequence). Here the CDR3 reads CASSWGGVVNTEAFF. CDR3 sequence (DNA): TGTGCCAGCAGTTGGGGGGGAGTCGTAAACACTGAAGCTTTCTTT.